Sequencing of this T cell receptor beta chain was carried out in a study of blood T cell repertoires in COVID-19 (dated by TCRdb to 2018 to 2021). For the study in its entirety: The collaborator samples originated in the United States, Italy and Spain and spanned the acute and convalescent phases of COVID-19. The prospective study material was composed of cDNA or gDNA derived from T cells, B-cell-depleted T cells, or PBMCs. Subjects who had been exposed to COVID-19, were actively infected with it, or had recovered from it provided the deeply sampled blood TCRbeta repertoires that made up the dataset. The repertoires were released in a freely available public database intended as a resource for research on the immune response to SARS-CoV-2. Samples were obtained from the ongoing ImmuneRACE study (first 160 participants) and from some 1,300 subjects provided by 6 global collaborators. A de-identified subject ID, COVID-19 status, age in years and sex were almost always included in the sample metadata. Where HLA class I and class II types were available, the types were taken from metadata supplied by the sample provider, not from assay-based typing. General study outcomes and caveats: Clinical and demographic metadata were provided uncurated, with the amount varying by source and participant.

This clone was seen a handful of times. Its antigen has not been determined. It has no much larger one-base neighbor in the sample; base qualities were not kept. At one collaborating source in Seattle, patients were enrolled during active infection and were followed longitudinally through the course of disease. Each collaborating institution followed its own protocols to collect whole blood in K2EDTA tubes. For TCRbeta analysis, collaborator samples were shipped as frozen whole blood, as isolated PBMCs, or as DNA extracted from either sample type. The V and J ends are trimmed by 4 bases and 2 bases, leaving 12 bases between them. Including the terminal cysteine and phenylalanine, the CDR3 comprises 15 residues. CDR3 DNA only is kept here, 45 bases in frame from base 1. CDR1 and CDR2 are read off the germline V gene (reference sequence) as SEHNR and FQNEAQ. TCRbeta CDR3 regions were amplified from genomic DNA using the immunoSEQ Assay, a bias-controlled multiplex PCR. Under the source paper's analysis protocol: The number of nucleated cells in each sample was estimated from the amplification of reference gene primers within the assay. Sequence reads were collapsed and filtered to measure the absolute abundance of every unique TCRbeta CDR3 rearrangement. For each sample, productive Simpson clonality was calculated as the square root of Simpson's diversity index across productive rearrangements. The immuneACCESS repertoire file appears here via TCRdb, limited to in-frame rearrangements. These files lack a portion of the clones; in checked studies, under half of the deficit traces to unresolved V genes, and the cause of the others is not known. Clonal size and the V and J genes are those of that table, whereas D and trimming came from the DNA. This sample holds some 350,000 clones; around 92% were observed only once. Of the sample, less than 3.5% falls within the top ten clones.

The rearrangement combines TRBV7-9 with TRBJ1-5, with the D gene not clear enough to name. The receptor's source is a woman aged 25 to 39 with COVID-19, enrolled during active disease. The sequencing input was peripheral blood. Here the CDR3 is given as CASSSEGTGNQPQHF. The DNA sequence reads TGTGCCAGCAGCTCAGAGGGAACGGGCAATCAGCCCCAGCATTTT.